This T cell receptor (beta chain) was retrieved from a study of PD-1 blockade in classical Hodgkin lymphoma. Broader study findings: Reports described newly diagnosed patients as having lower baseline TCR diversity than healthy donors. The origin of the repertoire differences remains undefined, with disease activity or prior therapy as possible causes. Some patients began nivolumab under 1 year after ASCT. These patients were excluded from later analyses.

Autologous stem cell transplantation was followed by relapse in every patient, and brentuximab vedotin exposure varied. Germline CDR1 reads SGHVS; CDR2 reads FNYEAQ. This CDR3 comprises 12 residues. Unmatched junction bases numbered 10, after V lost 5 bases and J lost 13 bases. Generated by immunoSEQ multiplex PCR, the TCRdb table keeps only in-frame clones and is missing some. The sample yields 47,000 or so clones, about three quarters seen once. The count of this clone is one. The antigen is undetermined. This sequence originates from a human donor with classical Hodgkin lymphoma. The V call is TRBV7-6, the J call TRBJ2-5; 7 nucleotides align to TRBD1. Sequenced material: peripheral blood mononuclear cells (PBMCs), taken at baseline. This CDR3 reads CASSHPGTVLYF. Written as DNA, the CDR3 is TGTGCCAGCAGCCACCCCGGGACAGTTCTGTACTTC.